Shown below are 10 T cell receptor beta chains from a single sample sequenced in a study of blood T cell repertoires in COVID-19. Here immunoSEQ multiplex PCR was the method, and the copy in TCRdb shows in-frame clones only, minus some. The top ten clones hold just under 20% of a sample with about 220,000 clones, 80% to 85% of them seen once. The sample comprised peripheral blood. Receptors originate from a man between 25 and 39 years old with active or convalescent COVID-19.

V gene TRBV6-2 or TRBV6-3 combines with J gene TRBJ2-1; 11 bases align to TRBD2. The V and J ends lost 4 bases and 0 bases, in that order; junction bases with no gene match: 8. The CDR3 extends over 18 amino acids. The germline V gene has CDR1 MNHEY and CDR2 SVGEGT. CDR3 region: CASSWTSGPYLSYNEQFF. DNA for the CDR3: TGTGCCAGCAGTTGGACTAGCGGGCCCTACCTCTCCTACAATGAGCAGTTCTTC.

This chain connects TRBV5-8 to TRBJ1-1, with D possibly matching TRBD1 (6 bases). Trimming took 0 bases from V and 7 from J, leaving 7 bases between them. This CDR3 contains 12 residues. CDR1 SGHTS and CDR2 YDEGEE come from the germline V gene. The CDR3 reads CASSLVRGEAFF. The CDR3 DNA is TGTGCCAGCAGCTTGGTCAGGGGTGAAGCTTTCTTT.

CDR3 in amino acids: CASSVRQGNSPLHF. In nucleotides, the CDR3 is TGTGCCAGCAGTGTTCGACAGGGTAATTCACCCCTCCACTTT. The rearrangement joins TRBV2 to TRBJ1-6, with 7 bases aligning to TRBD1. The CDR3 sequence is 14 residues long. J gave up 6 bases and V 4 bases, and 3 bases lay outside the gene matches. Germline loops: CDR1 SNHLY, CDR2 FYNNEI.

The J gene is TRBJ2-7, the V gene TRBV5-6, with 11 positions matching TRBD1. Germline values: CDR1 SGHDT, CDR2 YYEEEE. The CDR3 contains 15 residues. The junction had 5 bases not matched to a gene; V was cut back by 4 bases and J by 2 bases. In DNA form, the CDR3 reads TGTGCCAGCAGCCGCGGGACAGGGGGACCCTACGAGCAGTACTTC. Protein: CASSRGTGGPYEQYF.

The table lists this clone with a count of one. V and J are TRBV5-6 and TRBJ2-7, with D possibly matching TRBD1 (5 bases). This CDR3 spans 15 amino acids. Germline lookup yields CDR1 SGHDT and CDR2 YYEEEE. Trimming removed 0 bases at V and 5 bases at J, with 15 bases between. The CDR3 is CASSLEGPRPNEQYF. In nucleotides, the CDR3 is TGTGCCAGCAGCTTGGAGGGGCCTAGACCTAACGAGCAGTACTTC.

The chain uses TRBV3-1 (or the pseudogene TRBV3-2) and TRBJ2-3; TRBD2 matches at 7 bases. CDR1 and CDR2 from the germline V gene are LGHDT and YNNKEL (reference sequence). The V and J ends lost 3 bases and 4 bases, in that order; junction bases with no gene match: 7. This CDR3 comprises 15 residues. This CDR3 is CASSQGGGFSDTQYF. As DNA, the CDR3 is TGTGCCAGCAGCCAGGGGGGAGGGTTCTCAGATACGCAGTATTTT.

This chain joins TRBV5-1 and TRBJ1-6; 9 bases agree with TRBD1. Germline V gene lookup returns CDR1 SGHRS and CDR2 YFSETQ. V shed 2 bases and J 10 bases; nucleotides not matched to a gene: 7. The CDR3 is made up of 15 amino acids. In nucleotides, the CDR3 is TGCGCCAGCAGCTTCGATGACAGGGGGGACTCACCCCTCCACTTT. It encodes CASSFDDRGDSPLHF.

CDR3 nucleotide sequence: TGTGCCAGCAGTCCCTCCTCTGCGGGCTACACCTTC. Protein: CASSPSSAGYTF. The genes are TRBV12-3 or TRBV12-4 and TRBJ1-2; D call uncertain. V was cut by 5 bases and J by 8 bases, with 12 bases left in between. CDR3 length: 12 amino acids.

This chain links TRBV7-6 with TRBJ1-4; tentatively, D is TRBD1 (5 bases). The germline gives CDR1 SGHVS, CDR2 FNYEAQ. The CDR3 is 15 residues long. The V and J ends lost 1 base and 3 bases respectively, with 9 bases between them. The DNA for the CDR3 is TGTGCCAGCAGCTTAGTCCGACAGCCTAATGAAAAACTGTTTTTT. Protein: CASSLVRQPNEKLFF.

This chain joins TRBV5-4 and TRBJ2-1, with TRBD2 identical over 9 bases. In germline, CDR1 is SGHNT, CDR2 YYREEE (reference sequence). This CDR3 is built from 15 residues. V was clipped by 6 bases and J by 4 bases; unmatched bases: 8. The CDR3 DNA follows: TGTGCCAGCACTCTCCTGCTAGCGGGATACAATGAGCAGTTCTTC. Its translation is CASTLLLAGYNEQFF.